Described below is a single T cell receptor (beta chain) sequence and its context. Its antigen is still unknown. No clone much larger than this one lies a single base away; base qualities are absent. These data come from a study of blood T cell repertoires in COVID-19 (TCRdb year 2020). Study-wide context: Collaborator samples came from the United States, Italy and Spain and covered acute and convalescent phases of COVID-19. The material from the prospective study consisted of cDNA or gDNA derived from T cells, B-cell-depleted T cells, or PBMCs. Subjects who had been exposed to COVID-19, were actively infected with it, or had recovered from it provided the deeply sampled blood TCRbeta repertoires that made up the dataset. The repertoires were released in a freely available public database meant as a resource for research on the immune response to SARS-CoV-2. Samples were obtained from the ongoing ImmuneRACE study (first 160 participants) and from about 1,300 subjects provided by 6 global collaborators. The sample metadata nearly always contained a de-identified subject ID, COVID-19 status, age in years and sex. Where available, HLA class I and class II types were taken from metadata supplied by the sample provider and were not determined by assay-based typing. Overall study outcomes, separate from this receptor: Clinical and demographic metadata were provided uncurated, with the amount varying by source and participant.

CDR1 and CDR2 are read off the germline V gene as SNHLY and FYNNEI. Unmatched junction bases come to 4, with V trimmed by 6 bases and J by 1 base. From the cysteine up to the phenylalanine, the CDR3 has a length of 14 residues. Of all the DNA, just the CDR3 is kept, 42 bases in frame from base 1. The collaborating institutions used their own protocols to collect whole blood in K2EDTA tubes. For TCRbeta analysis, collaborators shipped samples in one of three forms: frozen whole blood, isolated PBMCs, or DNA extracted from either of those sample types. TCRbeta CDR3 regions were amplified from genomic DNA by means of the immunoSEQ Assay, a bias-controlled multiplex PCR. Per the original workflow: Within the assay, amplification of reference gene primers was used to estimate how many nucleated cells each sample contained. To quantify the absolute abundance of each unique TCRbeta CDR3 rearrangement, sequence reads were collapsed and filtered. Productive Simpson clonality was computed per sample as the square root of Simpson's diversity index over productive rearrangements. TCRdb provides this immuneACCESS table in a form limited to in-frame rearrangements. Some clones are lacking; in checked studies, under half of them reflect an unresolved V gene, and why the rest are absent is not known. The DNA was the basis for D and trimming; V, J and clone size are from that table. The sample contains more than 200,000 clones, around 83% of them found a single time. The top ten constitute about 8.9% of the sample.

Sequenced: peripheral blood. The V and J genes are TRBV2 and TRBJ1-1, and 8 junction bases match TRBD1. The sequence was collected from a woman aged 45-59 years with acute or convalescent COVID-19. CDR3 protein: CASRHGQGNTEAFF. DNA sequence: TGTGCCAGCAGGCACGGACAGGGGAACACTGAAGCTTTCTTT.